This entry features one TCR beta chain sequence. What this receptor recognizes is not known. The record has no base qualities; no much larger clone is one base away. This sample stems from a study of T cells in Graves' hyperthyroidism and ophthalmopathy (dated 2019 in TCRdb). Background on the whole study: Peripheral blood was collected at initial diagnosis, before any treatment. To identify TCR V-J signatures that set the groups apart, the researchers used a discovery cohort of 95 to 100 patients, made up of fewer than 50 with Graves' ophthalmopathy and 55 to 65 with stable Graves' hyperthyroidism. Whether ophthalmopathy could be predicted prospectively was tested in an independent validation cohort made up of 18 to 20 hyperthyroidism patients plus 17 patients who later progressed to ophthalmopathy. For training and testing, the 100 or so patients in the discovery cohort were randomly divided in a 7:3 ratio. The study also compared thyroid tissue and blood T-cell repertoires from 6 or 7 Graves' hyperthyroidism patients. After blood sampling, hyperthyroidism patients were treated with methimazole at a starting dose of 30 mg daily, and ophthalmopathy patients were treated with high-dose intravenous methylprednisolone. The paper reports TCR Vbeta CDR3 sequencing of over 120 peripheral blood samples: under 45 ophthalmopathy, 75 to 80 hyperthyroidism and around 17 progressor patients. What the study reported, not specific to this receptor: Blood samples also contained most of the expanded thyroid clonotypes (frequency above 0.001), which suggests that blood repertoires may reflect thyroid immune responses. Sample size was not statistically predetermined, and investigators were not blinded to group allocation. A 13 V-J signature model separated ophthalmopathy from stable hyperthyroidism, with around 88% sensitivity and roughly 82% specificity in cross-validation and 80%/75% in testing. In validation, the model predicted progression to ophthalmopathy a median of 6.5 months before onset, with about 64% sensitivity and about 75% specificity.

The germline V gene gives CDR1 as SNHLY and CDR2 as FYNNEI. Trimming takes 8 bases from V and 4 bases from J, and the germline ends sit 20 bases apart. Reading from cysteine to phenylalanine, the CDR3 counts 15 amino acids. Only the CDR3 portion is preserved as DNA: 45 bases, with reading frame beginning at the first base. The TCR beta CDR3 regions were amplified from RNA transcripts. For the first round of RT-PCR on the TCR CDR3, the HTBI primer set was used together with the Qiagen OneStep RT-PCR kit. The libraries were constructed in a second round of multiplex PCR and then size-selected and purified. Paired-end sequencing of the libraries was performed with 100 bp reads on an Illumina HiSeq2000. Per the source publication's procedure: SOAPnuke was used to process the raw data, removing reads that contained adapters or uncalled bases, had a mean Phred below 15, or lacked an exact match to the constant primer or identifier. High-quality paired reads were merged with COPE v1.2.5, and unique nucleotide sequences were defined as clonotypes. Clonotypes were aligned to IMGT TRBV, TRBD and TRBJ reference segments using MiTCR v1.1. The analysis was restricted to V-J combinations with a frequency above 0.0001, which together covered over 99% of the repertoires. A TCS score was defined as the ratio of F50 (clonal expansion) to E x V (chaos), with BLOSUM62-based TCRdist applied between CDR3 peptides within each V-J. Welch's t-statistics and random forest reduced roughly 530 V-J features to fewer than 15, which were used in a naive Bayes classifier (R e1071). Clones were called with MiXCR by TCRdb after fastp trimmed the public reads at Q25, and only in-frame beta chains were retained. One record per CDR3 amino acid sequence lists the most common genes and DNA. These V and J calls derive from TCRdb rather than the authors' analysis. In this sample the table shows approximately 710,000 distinct CDR3 sequences, around a sixth of which occur a single time. 15% to 19% of the sample is taken by the ten largest.

Graves' hyperthyroidism was defined as stable when no progression to ophthalmopathy occurred over 18 months of follow-up. Hyperthyroidism patients were newly diagnosed, had a disease duration of under 2 months, and were aged 18 to 65 years. Any patient with an uncontrolled infection, another autoimmune disease, pregnancy or lactation was excluded. Diagnoses were based on clinical symptoms, serum thyroxine and TRAb, thyroid ultrasound and orbital computed tomography. PBMCs were isolated from about 9 ml of fresh peripheral blood by Ficoll-Paque density gradient centrifugation. Trizol reagent was used to extract total RNA, and RNA quality was then checked on an Agilent 2100 Bioanalyzer.

The sample comprised blood. The rearrangement joined TRBV2 to TRBJ2-5; TRBD2 is possibly the D segment (5 matching bases). This TCR was recovered from a man aged 50 or older with Graves' hyperthyroidism. The nucleotide sequence is given as TGTGCCAGCTGCCCCCGTGGGGTAGGAGGAGAGACCCAGTACTTC. Its translation reads: CASCPRGVGGETQYF. Extended through the reference TRBV2 and TRBJ2-5 proteins, this CDR3 yields the full variable domain: EPEVTQTPSHQVTQMGQEVILRCVPISNHLYFYWYRQILGQKVEFLVSFYNNEISEKSEIFDDQFSVERPDGSNFTLKIRSTKLEDSAMYFCASCPRGVGGETQYFGPGTRLLVL.